These 32 T cell receptor beta chains originate from one sample sequenced in a study of blood T cell repertoires in COVID-19. The table came from immunoSEQ multiplex PCR; TCRdb's copy has only in-frame clones and leaves some out. Among under 300,000 clones listed, around 80% were seen once. Sequencing input: peripheral blood. Source of these receptors: a woman aged 40 to 50 with active or convalescent COVID-19.

The chain has TRBV2 and TRBJ1-1, with 7 nucleotides matching TRBD1. Germline trimming cut 4 bases from V and 3 bases from J; bases unmatched to any gene: 8. CDR1 and CDR2 (germline): SNHLY, FYNNEI. This CDR3 has 15 amino acids. CDR3 sequence (DNA): TGTGCCAGCAGTGTACAGGGGAGTGGGTACACTGAAGCTTTCTTT. Its translation is CASSVQGSGYTEAFF.

The chain is built from TRBV28 and TRBJ2-2; TRBD1 matches 8 bases. The CDR3 covers 17 residues. Trimming cost V 1 base and J 4 bases; bases outside gene matches: 8. The germline gives CDR1 MDHEN, CDR2 SYDVKM. The CDR3 DNA reads as TGTGCCAGCAGTTTATTCTTTGACAGGGGCAGCACCGGGGAGCTGTTTTTT. It encodes CASSLFFDRGSTGELFF. Complete variable domain (other parts from reference TRBV28 and TRBJ2-2): DVKVTQSSRYLVKRTGEKVFLECVQDMDHENMFWYRQDPGLGLRLIYFSYDVKMKEKGDIPEGYSVSREKKERFSLILESASTNQTSMYLCASSLFFDRGSTGELFFGEGSRLTVL.

V and J are TRBV10-3 and TRBJ1-6, with TRBD1 matching over 8 bases. The germline gives CDR1 ENHRY, CDR2 SYGVKD. V lost 6 bases, J lost 6 bases, and 7 bases stayed unmatched. CDR3 length equals 15 residues. The CDR3 DNA is TGTGCCATCAGAAAGGACAGGGAAAGTAATTCACCCCTCCACTTT. Its protein is CAIRKDRESNSPLHF.

The chain employs TRBV9 and TRBJ1-1; D is perhaps TRBD1 (6 bases). From germline, CDR1 is SGDLS and CDR2 YYNGEE. The CDR3 sequence is 16 residues long. Trimming removed 0 bases at V and 8 bases at J, with 20 bases between. CDR3 DNA sequence: TGTGCCAGCAGCGTAGGATCTCGCAGGGACAAAACCGAAGCTTTCTTT. It codes for CASSVGSRRDKTEAFF.

V and J are TRBV10-2 and TRBJ1-6, with TRBD1 as a possible D gene (5 bases). Deletions cut 4 bases from V and 7 bases from J, with 14 bases between. The germline CDR1 and CDR2 sequences are WSHSY and SAAADI. CDR3 size: 15 residues. CDR3 sequence reads: CASSGGGIPNSPLHF. CDR3 DNA sequence: TGCGCCAGCAGTGGGGGGGGAATCCCCAATTCACCCCTCCACTTT.

The chain couples TRBV27 to TRBJ2-7, with 10 bases aligning to TRBD2. The CDR3 consists of 17 residues. Germline V gene data show CDR1 as MNHEY and CDR2 as SMNVEV (reference sequence). V lost 5 bases to trimming and J lost 4 bases; unmatched junction nucleotides: 14. CDR3 bases: TGTGCCAGCAGTCCAATTTTGGCTAGCGGGGGCCCATACGAGCAGTACGTC. It specifies CASSPILASGGPYEQYV.

This clone was seen more than once but under ten times. The chain is built from TRBV5-1 and TRBJ1-1; D might be TRBD1 (5 bases). Germline V CDR1 and CDR2: SGHRS, YFSETQ. This CDR3 comprises 14 residues. Trimming pared 4 bases from V and 1 base from J, leaving 11 bases between. CDR3 region: CASSKDTSNTEAFF. The CDR3 DNA reads TGCGCCAGCAGCAAGGACACTTCGAACACTGAAGCTTTCTTT.

This sequence joins TRBV30 and TRBJ1-2; D unclear. Germline V lookup: CDR1 GTSNPN, CDR2 SVGIG (reference sequence). The CDR3 contains 12 residues. With 0 bases removed from V and 4 bases from J, the gap between germline ends came to 6 bases. CDR3 region: CAWSVTAYGYTF. Written as DNA, the CDR3 is TGTGCCTGGAGTGTAACAGCCTATGGCTACACCTTC.

This chain connects TRBV5-6 to TRBJ1-2; D possibly corresponds to TRBD1 (5 bases). CDR3 length: 14 amino acids. Germline V gene sequence: CDR1 SGHDT, CDR2 YYEEEE. V was clipped by 5 bases and J by 3 bases, with 14 bases between them. The CDR3 is CASRPGNIDYGYTF. The CDR3 DNA is TGTGCCAGCAGACCAGGGAATATCGACTATGGCTACACCTTC.

In DNA, the CDR3 is TGTGCCAGCAGTTACTCCCAGGGAAGGGATGAAAAACTGTTTTTT. Residues: CASSYSQGRDEKLFF. The chain has TRBV6-5 and TRBJ1-4; maybe TRBD1 (5 bases). The length of the CDR3 is 15 residues. Trimming removed 0 bases from V and 6 bases from J, with 11 bases in between. Germline lookup yields CDR1 MNHEY and CDR2 SVGAGI.

The chain has TRBV5-6 and TRBJ2-4, with a weak D call TRBD2 (5 bases). Germline-derived CDR1 and CDR2 are SGHDT and YYEEEE. The V end was cut by 2 bases, the J end by 4 bases, with 16 bases between. There are 16 residues in the CDR3. CDR3 nucleotide sequence: TGTGCCAGCAGCTTAGGAGGCTTGGCCAGAAAAAACATTCAGTACTTC. Encoded protein: CASSLGGLARKNIQYF.

The rearrangement uses TRBV7-9 and TRBJ2-1; weak D call: TRBD1 (6 bases). The germline V gene has CDR1 SEHNR and CDR2 FQNEAQ (reference sequence). V shed 5 bases and J shed 7 bases, with 18 bases lying between them. The length of the CDR3 is 15 residues. The CDR3 sequence is CASSPAGATYNEQFF. CDR3 DNA sequence: TGTGCCAGCAGCCCAGCAGGGGCTACATATAATGAGCAGTTCTTC.

This chain connects TRBV6-4 to TRBJ1-5; no clear D. V lost 2 bases and J lost 1, with 18 bases in between. The CDR3 runs to 18 residues. Germline CDR1 reads MRHNA; CDR2 reads SNTAGT. The CDR3, as DNA: TGTGCCAGCAGTGACCTTGCAAATTTCGAGGGAAGCAATCAGCCCCAGCATTTT. It yields the protein CASSDLANFEGSNQPQHF.

The rearrangement joins TRBV23-1 to TRBJ2-7; D is unresolved. TRBV23-1 is an open reading frame, and its role is uncertain. The CDR3 sequence is 12 residues long. The germline V and J ends were trimmed by 8 bases and 4 bases, with 12 bases remaining between them. Written as DNA, the CDR3 is TGCGCCAGCCGACGAGGAGTATACGAGCAGTACGTC. It codes for CASRRGVYEQYV.

On this clone: Other DNA variants within this sample encode the same CDR3. V usage is TRBV7-3 and J usage is TRBJ2-1; 8 bases fit TRBD2. Losses at the gene ends were 1 base for V and 5 bases for J; bases not matched to a gene: 7. The CDR3 is 16 amino acids. Germline-derived CDR1 and CDR2 are SGHTA and FQGTGA. The CDR3 coding sequence is TGTGCCAGCAGCTTAATGGCTACTAGCGGTAACAATGAGCAGTTCTTC. Translated, it gives CASSLMATSGNNEQFF.

As to this clone: Other DNA sequences of this sample code for an identical CDR3. This chain links TRBV7-9 with TRBJ1-4; 8 bases fit TRBD1. There are 14 residues in the CDR3. Trimming cost V 4 bases and J 4 bases; bases outside gene matches: 2. Per the germline V gene, CDR1 is SEHNR and CDR2 is FQNEAQ (reference sequence). CDR3 loop: CASSSGQGNEKLFF. Here the CDR3 DNA reads TGTGCCAGCAGCTCAGGACAGGGTAATGAAAAACTGTTTTTT.

This clone has more than one count but fewer than ten. This chain links TRBV2 with TRBJ1-3; 9 bases align to TRBD1. The CDR3 extends over 17 amino acids. In germline, CDR1 is SNHLY, CDR2 FYNNEI. V was clipped by 2 bases and J by 2 bases; unmatched bases: 7. This CDR3 reads CASSEYGDRATGNTIYF. In nucleotides, the CDR3 is TGTGCCAGCAGTGAATACGGGGACAGGGCCACTGGAAACACCATATATTTT.

V gene TRBV10-3 combines with J gene TRBJ2-7; possible D gene TRBD1, 6 bases. The germline gives CDR1 ENHRY, CDR2 SYGVKD. The CDR3 runs 12 residues. Trimming took 2 bases from V and 6 from J, leaving 8 bases between them. CDR3 DNA sequence: TGTGCCATCAGTGAGCAGGGGAGCGAGCAGTACTTC. Encoded protein: CAISEQGSEQYF.

This clone was seen only a few times. This chain uses TRBV6-6 with TRBJ1-1, with 8 bases fitting TRBD1. The length of the CDR3 is 14 residues. Trimming at V came to 10 bases and at J to 5 bases, leaving 12 bases not matched to a gene. Germline CDR1 and CDR2: MNHNY and SVGAGI (reference sequence). The CDR3 DNA is TGTGCCACTCGACTACAGGGGGGGGAGACTGAAGCTTTCTTT. It specifies CATRLQGGETEAFF.

The CDR3 nucleotides read TGTGCCAGCAGTGGACCCCGGCGGGGGCACGAGGATACGCAGTATTTT. Translated: CASSGPRRGHEDTQYF. V usage is TRBV6-1 and J usage is TRBJ2-3; tentatively, D is TRBD2 (7 bases). CDR3 length: 16 amino acids. Germline loops: CDR1 MNHNS, CDR2 SASEGT. Between the trimmed V and J ends, which lost 4 bases and 6 bases, there was a span of 20 bases.

The V call is TRBV28, the J call TRBJ1-2; D perhaps matches TRBD1 (5 bases). Germline CDR1 and CDR2: MDHEN and SYDVKM. Trimming took off 6 bases at V and 3 bases at J, with 11 bases between the two ends. The CDR3 spans 13 residues. The CDR3 DNA sequence: TGTGCCAGCAGCTTGGACACCCACTATGGCTACACCTTC. The encoded protein is CASSLDTHYGYTF.

The V call is TRBV15, the J call TRBJ1-1; weak D call: TRBD1 (5 bases). Germline V gene sequence: CDR1 LNHNV, CDR2 YYDKDF (reference sequence). CDR3 length: 15 residues. The ends were cut back, 0 bases at V and 5 bases at J, with 13 bases in the middle. CDR3 nucleotides: TGTGCCACCAGCAGAGAGCGGGGCCTGAGGACTGAAGCTTTCTTT. This encodes CATSRERGLRTEAFF.

This clone was seen only a few times. V and J are TRBV5-6 and TRBJ2-1; 8 bases agree with TRBD2. The J segment lost 4 bases and the V segment lost 0 bases, leaving 6 bases of the junction unmatched. Germline values: CDR1 SGHDT, CDR2 YYEEEE. The CDR3 length is 16 residues. The CDR3 bases are TGTGCCAGCAGCTTGGAGCGGGGGCAAATATACAATGAGCAGTTCTTC. It encodes CASSLERGQIYNEQFF.

This clone was seen a few times. The chain uses TRBV7-3 and TRBJ1-1, with D possibly matching TRBD1 (6 bases). The germline V and J ends were trimmed by 4 bases and 0 bases, with 9 bases remaining between them. This CDR3 is built from 14 residues. CDR1 SGHTA and CDR2 FQGTGA come from the germline V gene. CDR3 in DNA: TGTGCCAGCAGCTCCGGGACACTGAACACTGAAGCTTTCTTT. Amino acid sequence: CASSSGTLNTEAFF.

This clone was observed a few times. The chain uses TRBV6-1 and TRBJ1-1; D is possibly TRBD1 (5 bases). The V gene's germline CDR1 is MNHNS and CDR2 SASEGT. The V end lost 2 bases, the J end lost 4 bases, and 11 bases lay between the germline ends. The CDR3 covers 14 residues. The DNA of the CDR3 is TGTGCCAGCAGTGAAATGGGGCAGGGCACTGAAGCTTTCTTT. Translation: CASSEMGQGTEAFF.

The gene calls are TRBV6-6 and TRBJ1-5, with TRBD1 matching 7 bases. The CDR3 extends over 13 amino acids. With V trimmed by 7 bases and J by 3 bases, 3 bases remained unmatched. Germline lookup yields CDR1 MNHNY and CDR2 SVGAGI (reference sequence). This chain's CDR3 is CASKGTDNQPQHF. CDR3 coding DNA: TGTGCCAGCAAGGGGACAGACAATCAGCCCCAGCATTTT.

V usage is TRBV4-1 and J usage is TRBJ2-1, with TRBD2 matching over 11 bases. The CDR3 runs 17 residues. Trimming at V came to 4 bases and at J to 7 bases, leaving 12 bases not matched to a gene. Germline V gene sequence: CDR1 MGHRA, CDR2 YSYEKL. DNA for the CDR3: TGCGCCAGCAGCCGCATCCCAACTAGCGGGGGTGGGAATGAGCAGTTCTTC. Residues: CASSRIPTSGGGNEQFF.

This chain's CDR3 is CATSDTGGWGQPQHF. The CDR3 DNA is TGTGCCACCAGTGACACAGGGGGCTGGGGACAGCCCCAGCATTTT. The gene calls are TRBV24-1 and TRBJ1-5; 9 positions match TRBD1. Germline trimming cut 4 bases from V and 7 bases from J; bases unmatched to any gene: 7. Germline V gene data show CDR1 as KGHDR and CDR2 as SFDVKD. The CDR3 is made up of 15 amino acids.

This clone was picked up one time. The chain uses TRBV19 and TRBJ1-3; D uncertain. The ends were cut back, 10 bases at V and 4 bases at J, with 14 bases in the middle. Germline CDR1 is LNHDA and CDR2 is SQIVND (reference sequence). This CDR3 has 13 amino acids. The CDR3 is CATGKELGNTIYF. The CDR3 coding sequence is TGTGCCACCGGGAAGGAACTCGGAAACACCATATATTTT.

The rearrangement links TRBV5-4 to TRBJ2-7; unclear D gene. There are 13 residues in the CDR3. CDR1 is SGHNT and CDR2 is YYREEE in the germline V gene (reference sequence). The V and J ends lost 0 bases and 5 bases respectively, with 9 bases between them. The CDR3, as DNA: TGTGCCAGCAGCTTGGCCGGCGGCGACGAGCAGTACGTC. This sequence encodes CASSLAGGDEQYV.

This chain links TRBV29-1 with TRBJ2-5, with 9 nucleotides matching TRBD1. CDR1 is SQVTM, CDR2 ANQGSEA, per germline. The CDR3 has 13 residues. Unmatched junction bases numbered 5, after V lost 7 bases and J lost 2 bases. CDR3 DNA sequence: TGCAGCGGGGACGGACAGGGGCAAGAGACCCAGTACTTC. This gives the protein CSGDGQGQETQYF.

Only a few counts were recorded for this clone. The chain joins TRBV6-5 to TRBJ2-2; 7 bases line up with TRBD1. Germline V gene data show CDR1 as MNHEY and CDR2 as SVGAGI. This CDR3 spans 14 amino acids. V was pared by 7 bases and J by 4 bases, with 6 bases of the junction left unmatched. The CDR3 region is CASNPQGSTGELFF. The CDR3, as DNA: TGTGCCAGCAACCCACAGGGGAGCACCGGGGAGCTGTTTTTT.